The present T cell receptor (beta chain) was sequenced within a study of blood T cell repertoires in COVID-19 (dated by TCRdb to the early 2020s). Regarding the research as a whole: Samples from collaborators originated in the United States, Italy and Spain and spanned both the acute and convalescent phases of COVID-19. The material from the prospective study consisted of cDNA or gDNA derived from T cells, B-cell-depleted T cells, or PBMCs. Deeply sampled blood TCRbeta repertoires from subjects exposed to, actively infected with, or recovered from COVID-19 were included in the dataset. A freely available public database, intended as a resource for researchers studying the immune response to SARS-CoV-2, is where the repertoires were released. The samples were drawn from two sources: the first 160 participants of the ongoing ImmuneRACE study, and 950 to 1,500 subjects contributed by 6 global collaborators. The sample metadata nearly always contained a de-identified subject ID, COVID-19 status, age in years and sex. HLA class I and class II types, where available, came from metadata supplied by the sample provider rather than from assay-based typing. General conclusions and limits of the study: The amount of clinical and demographic metadata varied by source and participant and was provided uncurated.

TCRbeta CDR3 regions were amplified from genomic DNA by means of the immunoSEQ Assay, a bias-controlled multiplex PCR. The authors' analysis ran thus. The number of nucleated cells in each sample was estimated from the amplification of reference gene primers within the assay. To quantify the absolute abundance of each unique TCRbeta CDR3 rearrangement, sequence reads were collapsed and filtered. For each sample, productive Simpson clonality was calculated by taking the square root of Simpson's diversity index across productive rearrangements. The table comes from immuneACCESS by way of TCRdb, which keeps in-frame sequences with V and J called. Part of the clones is missing from these tables; in studies checked, under half for an unresolved V gene and the rest for unknown reasons. V and J calls and clone size follow that table, whereas D and trimming were derived from the DNA. Counted in this sample were 55,000 to 65,000 clones; roughly four fifths of them appeared once. Approximately 3.5% of the sample is held by the ten biggest clonotypes.

As to this clone: Its binding antigen is unknown. Base quality data are lacking; no much larger clone is found one base away.

The germline V gene (reference sequence) provides CDR1 MNHEY and CDR2 SMNVEV. The CDR3 measures 15 amino acids from cysteine to phenylalanine. Solely the CDR3 DNA is kept, with 45 bases framed from the first base. The germline V end is reduced by 8 bases and the J end by 2 bases; junction bases left unmatched: 7. Whole blood was collected in K2EDTA tubes by collaborating institutions according to the institutions' own protocols. For TCRbeta analysis, collaborators shipped samples in one of three forms: frozen whole blood, isolated PBMCs, or DNA extracted from either of those sample types. The sequence was collected from a woman of 80 years or more with acute or convalescent COVID-19. The specimen was peripheral blood. The sequence is built from TRBV27 and TRBJ1-2, with 11 bases matching TRBD1. CDR3 loop: CASARDRGINYGYTF. The sequence in DNA is TGTGCCAGCGCACGGGACAGGGGGATCAACTATGGCTACACCTTC.